This TCR beta chain was identified during a study of blood T cell repertoires in COVID-19. Background on the study: Acute-phase and convalescent COVID-19 samples originated in the United States, Italy and Spain. T cells, B-cell-depleted T cells, or PBMCs provided the cDNA or gDNA that served as material.

CDR1 and CDR2 from the germline V gene are KGHSH and LQKENI. J lost 5 bases, V lost 3 bases, and 4 bases had no gene match. The CDR3 has 14 residues. Source study methods: Reference gene primers were amplified, and this amplification served to estimate nucleated cell counts. Measured with immunoSEQ multiplex PCR; TCRdb has only the in-frame clones, and not every one. V and J calls and clone size are copied from that table; D and trimming were computed from the DNA. In the table there are about 90,000 clones, over 80% of which are singletons. The sequence derives from a woman in her fifties or sixties with active COVID-19. The genes are TRBV18 and TRBJ2-3; 8 bases fit TRBD1. Sequenced input: peripheral blood. CDR3 bases: TGTGCCAGCTCACCCCGACAGGGGCTAGATACGCAGTATTTT. It is translated as CASSPRQGLDTQYF.